A selection of T cell receptor beta chains follows, all from one sample in a study of blood T cell repertoires in COVID-19. Assay used: immunoSEQ multiplex PCR; TCRdb lists only in-frame clones, some missing. This sample yields around 340,000 clones, of which 80% to 90% are seen a single time; 4% to 5% belongs to the top ten. The sample comprised PBMCs or T cells enriched from blood (not recorded which). The receptor set was obtained from a middle-aged woman with acute COVID-19. Both conserved end residues are part of each CDR3. A D gene is named only where the DNA matches it firmly. Only some rows state a clone size, as once, few, many or a class for expanded clones.

D gene	V gene	clone size	J gene	CDR3 length	CDR3 DNA	CDR3 protein
NA	TRBV18	NA	TRBJ2-2	16	TGTGCCAGCTCACCTCTTGGCCGCCCAGACACCGGGGAGCTGTTTTTT	CASSPLGRPDTGELFF
TRBD1	TRBV7-3	NA	TRBJ2-1	15	TGTGCCAGCAGGTCCCCAGGGGGATGGAACAATGAGCAGTTCTTC	CASRSPGGWNNEQFF
NA	TRBV15	NA	TRBJ1-1	15	TGTGCCACCAGCAGAGAGAGCAGGGTGACCACTGAAGCTTTCTTT	CATSRESRVTTEAFF
NA	TRBV27	once	TRBJ1-2	14	TGTGCCAGTAGTAGGGGGGGTCAGAACTATGGCTACACCTTC	CASSRGGQNYGYTF
NA	TRBV19	NA	TRBJ1-5	12	TGTGCCAGTAGTATCTTACGGCAGCCCCAGCATTTT	CASSILRQPQHF
TRBD1	TRBV28	NA	TRBJ1-2	16	TGTGCCAGCAGTCCAACTCCGGGACAGGGGGCGTTCGGCTACACCTTC	CASSPTPGQGAFGYTF
NA	TRBV10-3	NA	TRBJ2-5	14	TGTGCCATCCGAGACTACTCGGCCTCGGAGACCCAGTACTTC	CAIRDYSASETQYF
NA	TRBV7-2	few	TRBJ1-3	16	TGTGCCAGCAGCTTCCACCTACCGCGCTCTGGAAACACCATATATTTT	CASSFHLPRSGNTIYF
NA	TRBV13	NA	TRBJ2-1	12	TGTGCCAGCAGCCCCGGTGGCGGTGAGCAGTTCTTC	CASSPGGGEQFF
NA	TRBV5-6	NA	TRBJ2-1	18	TGTGCCAGCAGCTTGAATATAGGCGACTACATACCTGAGAATGAGCAGTTCTTC	CASSLNIGDYIPENEQFF
TRBD1	TRBV6-2/TRBV6-3	NA	TRBJ1-5	14	TGTGCCAGCAGTCCCGGGACAGCGGTTCAGCCCCAGCATTTT	CASSPGTAVQPQHF
NA	TRBV19	NA	TRBJ1-3	15	TGTGCCAGTAGTAGGGCTTTAAGTTCCGAGAACACCATATATTTT	CASSRALSSENTIYF
TRBD2	TRBV27	NA	TRBJ2-2	19	TGTGCCAGCACGCCCGGGACTAGCGGGGGAGGCTATAACACCGGGGAGCTGTTTTTT	CASTPGTSGGGYNTGELFF
NA	TRBV5-1	NA	TRBJ1-2	15	TGCGCCAGCAGCTTGGACGGCCGGGATGGGAGTGGCTACACCTTC	CASSLDGRDGSGYTF
TRBD1	TRBV7-2	NA	TRBJ1-6	17	TGTGCCAGCAGCTCACCTAGGGGACAGGGGCATGGTTCACCCCTCCACTTT	CASSSPRGQGHGSPLHF
TRBD2	TRBV7-2	NA	TRBJ2-5	17	TGTGCCAGCAGCCCCGCCGGCGGCGGGAGTGGACGAGAGACCCAGTACTTC	CASSPAGGGSGRETQYF
NA	TRBV28	NA	TRBJ1-5	14	TGTGCCAGCAGGGAGACAGTCTACAATCAGCCCCAGCATTTT	CASRETVYNQPQHF
TRBD1	TRBV9	NA	TRBJ2-3	14	TGTGCCAGCAGCCCGGACAGGGGGCAAGATACGCAGTATTTT	CASSPDRGQDTQYF
NA	TRBV5-4	few	TRBJ1-2	14	TGTGCCAGCAGCTTACAGGGTTACTCCTATGGCTACACCTTC	CASSLQGYSYGYTF
NA	TRBV20-1	NA	TRBJ2-7	13	TGCAGTGCTAGTGGCGCTCAAGCCTACGAGCAGTACTTC	CSASGAQAYEQYF
NA	TRBV2	NA	TRBJ1-2	15	TGTGCCAGCACCCAAGGGATTGGACAGAACTATGGCTACACCTTC	CASTQGIGQNYGYTF
TRBD2	TRBV2	few	TRBJ2-7	13	TGTGCCAGCGGGACTAGCGGGAGCTACGAGCAGTACTTC	CASGTSGSYEQYF
TRBD2	TRBV29-1	NA	TRBJ2-2	12	TGCAGCGCTAGACTAGCGGCCGGGGAGCTGTTTTTT	CSARLAAGELFF
NA	TRBV3-1/TRBV3-2	NA	TRBJ1-4	11	TGTGCCAGCTCCTCGACGGGGAAACTGTTTTTT	CASSSTGKLFF
TRBD2	TRBV4-2	NA	TRBJ2-3	19	TGTGCCAGCAGCCAAATAGGCCCGATCGGGGGGGGTAGTACAGATACGCAGTATTTT	CASSQIGPIGGGSTDTQYF
NA	TRBV7-2	NA	TRBJ1-4	15	TGTGCCAGCGGTCCCCGGGGGGCGGCTAATGAAAAACTGTTTTTT	CASGPRGAANEKLFF
NA	TRBV5-5	NA	TRBJ2-7	14	TGTGCCAGCAGCCCCCACCTATGGGAGTACGAGCAGTACTTC	CASSPHLWEYEQYF
NA	TRBV18	NA	TRBJ2-6	18	TGTGCCAGCTCACTTAATTCTCTTTCGGGCTCTGGGGCCAACGTCCTGACTTTC	CASSLNSLSGSGANVLTF
TRBD1	TRBV12-3/TRBV12-4	NA	TRBJ1-2	13	TGTGCCAGCAGCTCTACAGGGGTTGCTGGCTACACCTTC	CASSSTGVAGYTF
NA	TRBV6-1	once	TRBJ1-6	15	TGTGCCAGCAGTGAAATGGGGGGGTTGGCTTCACCCCTCCACTTT	CASSEMGGLASPLHF
NA	TRBV3-1/TRBV3-2	NA	TRBJ2-1	13	TGTGCCAGCAGCCAAGGGAGTTCAGGGCAGCAGTTCTTC	CASSQGSSGQQFF
NA	TRBV7-9	NA	TRBJ1-3	15	TGTGCCAGCAGCTTAGAGCTTGGCACCTCGGGCACCATATATTTT	CASSLELGTSGTIYF
TRBD1	TRBV3-1/TRBV3-2	NA	TRBJ1-4	16	TGTGCCAGCAGCCAATCCGGGGGGACAGGAAGGCTTGAACTGTTTTTT	CASSQSGGTGRLELFF
TRBD1	TRBV5-1	NA	TRBJ2-1	15	TGCGCCAGCAGCCTCGGGACAGGGTCGTTCGTCGAGCAGTTCTTC	CASSLGTGSFVEQFF
TRBD1	TRBV6-6	NA	TRBJ1-5	15	TGTGCCAGCACCCTAGAAGACAGGGGCAATCAGCCCCAGCATTTT	CASTLEDRGNQPQHF
TRBD1	TRBV27	NA	TRBJ2-7	14	TGTGCCAGCAGTTCCAAGGGACAGGGCTACGAGCAGTACTTC	CASSSKGQGYEQYF
TRBD1	TRBV19	NA	TRBJ2-5	16	TGTGCCAGTAGTAGCCCCCGGGACAGGGGGCAAGAGACCCAGTACTTC	CASSSPRDRGQETQYF
NA	TRBV9	NA	TRBJ1-4	15	TGTGCCAGCAGCGTAGCCCCGACAGCGAATGAAAAACTGTTTTTT	CASSVAPTANEKLFF
NA	TRBV9	NA	TRBJ2-3	17	TGTGCCAGCAGCGTAGATACCGGGGGACCTAGCACAGATACGCAGTATTTT	CASSVDTGGPSTDTQYF
NA	TRBV18	NA	TRBJ2-7	12	TGTGCCAGCTCACCACTAACCTACGAGCAGTACTTC	CASSPLTYEQYF
NA	TRBV9	few	TRBJ1-5	14	TGTGCCAGCAGCGGAGGGTTTAGCAATCAGCCCCAGCATTTT	CASSGGFSNQPQHF
TRBD1	TRBV19	few	TRBJ1-2	19	TGTGCCAGTAGAGCCCTGACAGGGGGCGCATCAATCACCAACTATGGCTACACCTTC	CASRALTGGASITNYGYTF
TRBD1	TRBV19	NA	TRBJ2-2	17	TGTGCCAGTAGCGCCCGGGACAGCCTGGGGACAACCGGGGAGCTGTTTTTT	CASSARDSLGTTGELFF
NA	TRBV7-3	NA	TRBJ1-3	15	TGTGCCAGCAGCTTAGTGGCAGGGTCTGGAAACACCATATATTTT	CASSLVAGSGNTIYF
NA	TRBV5-4	NA	TRBJ1-1	15	TGTGCCAGCAGCAGTAACGGGGGGGCGAACACTGAAGCTTTCTTT	CASSSNGGANTEAFF
TRBD2	TRBV4-3	NA	TRBJ2-5	16	TGCGCCAGCAGCCAAGGCTCCGGGGGGGGACAAGAGACCCAGTACTTC	CASSQGSGGGQETQYF
TRBD1	TRBV18	NA	TRBJ1-1	15	TGTGCCAGCTCACCTAGGGACAGAGGGTACTCCCAAGCTTTCTTT	CASSPRDRGYSQAFF
TRBD2	TRBV5-4	NA	TRBJ2-5	16	TGTGCCAGCAGCTTGGCCAGGCGGGGGGGCCGGGAGACCCAGTACTTC	CASSLARRGGRETQYF
TRBD1	TRBV6-5	NA	TRBJ1-3	15	TGTGCCAGCAGGGCAAACGAGAGGGGGCGAGACACCATATATTTT	CASRANERGRDTIYF
NA	TRBV18	NA	TRBJ1-1	14	TGTGCCAGCTCGTTCAGCGGGGGGAGATCTGAAGCTTTCTTT	CASSFSGGRSEAFF
TRBD1	TRBV7-9	NA	TRBJ2-3	15	TGTGCCAGCAGCTCGGGACAGGCGAACACAGATACGCAGTATTTT	CASSSGQANTDTQYF
NA	TRBV28	NA	TRBJ1-4	13	TGTGCCAGCAGTTCCGTTACAGATGAAAAACTGTTTTTT	CASSSVTDEKLFF
TRBD1	TRBV4-2	NA	TRBJ1-6	15	TGTGCCAGCAGCCGGATCGGACAGGGGGATTCACCCCTCCACTTT	CASSRIGQGDSPLHF
TRBD2	TRBV28	NA	TRBJ2-7	16	TGTGCCAGCAGTACCTCGACTAGCTTCCTAAGCTACGAGCAGTACTTC	CASSTSTSFLSYEQYF